Listed here are 27 T cell receptor beta chains from one sample, sequenced in a study of OX40 agonist ivuxolimab in advanced cancers. Generated by immunoSEQ multiplex PCR, the TCRdb table keeps only in-frame clones and is missing some. This sample has about 73,000 clones, with 85% to 90% found just once. The source material was CD4+ or CD8+ T cells sorted from blood, sampled in a trial of the OX40 agonist ivuxolimab. These receptors were taken from an adult with an advanced solid tumor such as melanoma, head and neck, liver or kidney cancer.

J is TRBJ1-1 and V is TRBV9, with D possibly matching TRBD1 (6 bases). CDR1 is SGDLS and CDR2 is YYNGEE in the germline V gene. This CDR3 comprises 13 residues. The ends were cut back, 6 bases at V and 4 bases at J, with 13 bases in the middle. The CDR3 region is CASKGGLGTEAFF. The CDR3 region has the DNA TGTGCCAGCAAGGGGGGGCTCGGCACTGAAGCTTTCTTT. Using reference TRBV9 and TRBJ1-1 for the parts outside the CDR3, the full variable domain is DSGVTQTPKHLITATGQRVTLRCSPRSGDLSVYWYQQSLDQGLQFLIQYYNGEERAKGNILERFSAQQFPDLHSELNLSSLELGDSALYFCASKGGLGTEAFFGQGTRLTVV.

This clone turned up a few times. The CDR3 protein is CASSWTEGQGLGEKLFF. CDR3 DNA: TGTGCCAGCAGCTGGACTGAGGGACAGGGTTTGGGTGAAAAACTGTTTTTT. This chain links TRBV7-9 with TRBJ1-4, with TRBD1 identical over 9 bases. The CDR3 is 17 residues long. The germline V gene encodes CDR1 SEHNR and CDR2 FQNEAQ (reference sequence). Unmatched junction bases numbered 13, after V lost 4 bases and J lost 7 bases.

This clone rates as medium-sized. V usage is TRBV5-4 and J usage is TRBJ1-2; D gene ambiguous. The CDR3 extends over 12 amino acids. V was pared by 4 bases and J by 7 bases, with 11 bases between. Germline V gene sequence: CDR1 SGHNT, CDR2 YYREEE (reference sequence). CDR3 sequence reads: CASSEGLSGYTF. The DNA of the CDR3 is TGTGCCAGCAGCGAAGGACTGAGTGGCTACACCTTC.

The chain uses TRBV27 and TRBJ2-2; D tentatively fits TRBD1 or TRBD2 (6 bases each). The CDR3 runs to 16 residues. CDR1 MNHEY and CDR2 SMNVEV come from the germline V gene (reference sequence). The germline V and J ends were trimmed by 5 bases and 4 bases, with 17 bases remaining between them. As DNA, the CDR3 is TGTGCCAGCAGTCCGGTAGTTGGAGGGGGCACCGGGGAGCTGTTTTTT. This encodes CASSPVVGGGTGELFF.

The J gene is TRBJ2-7, the V gene TRBV27, with D perhaps assigned TRBD1 or TRBD2 (5 bases each). The CDR3 has 14 residues. Germline loops: CDR1 MNHEY, CDR2 SMNVEV (reference sequence). Trimming stripped 2 bases from V and 3 bases from J, with 11 bases between. The CDR3 protein is CASSLRDGSYEQYF. DNA for the CDR3: TGTGCCAGCAGTTTAAGGGACGGTAGCTACGAGCAGTACTTC.

In this sample, this clone turned up once. The chain has TRBV29-1 and TRBJ2-2; 9 bases align to TRBD2. CDR1 is SQVTM, CDR2 ANQGSEA, per germline. After removal of 2 bases from V and 4 bases from J, the junction contained 8 bases not matched to a gene. This CDR3 comprises 16 residues. CDR3 bases: TGCAGCGTTGAATTCCAGGCTAGCGGGGTCACCGGGGAGCTGTTTTTT. It specifies CSVEFQASGVTGELFF.

This clone was picked up one time. The chain couples TRBV11-2 to TRBJ2-7, with D perhaps matching TRBD2 (6 bases). CDR3 size: 15 residues. V gave up 8 bases and J gave up 2 bases, with 19 bases separating them. The germline V gene encodes CDR1 SGHAT and CDR2 FQNNGV. CDR3 amino acids: CASSSGLPHPYEQYF. DNA of the CDR3: TGTGCCAGCTCGAGCGGGCTACCTCACCCCTACGAGCAGTACTTC.

The V gene is TRBV7-6, the J gene TRBJ2-1, with 8 bases matching TRBD2. J was trimmed by 6 bases and V by 6 bases; bases with no gene match: 7. The CDR3 totals 14 residues. The germline gives CDR1 SGHVS, CDR2 FNYEAQ. The CDR3 region is CASRGAGEGNEQFF. CDR3 DNA sequence: TGTGCCAGCAGGGGAGCGGGAGAGGGCAATGAGCAGTTCTTC.

This rearrangement joins TRBV27 to TRBJ1-2, with TRBD1 identical over 7 bases. Unmatched junction bases numbered 9, after V lost 7 bases and J lost 4 bases. Germline values: CDR1 MNHEY, CDR2 SMNVEV (reference sequence). The CDR3 extends over 14 amino acids. DNA for the CDR3: TGTGCCAGCAAAAAGGGGGCGGGTGGCTATGGCTACACCTTC. Protein product: CASKKGAGGYGYTF.

The chain carries TRBV5-1 and TRBJ2-5; TRBD2 agrees at 11 bases. V dropped 2 bases and J dropped 1; count of bases not matched to a gene: 10. CDR1 and CDR2 (germline): SGHRS, YFSETQ. There are 18 residues in the CDR3. The CDR3: CASSFRIPGTSGQETQYF. Here the CDR3 DNA reads TGCGCCAGCAGCTTCCGTATACCCGGGACTAGCGGCCAAGAGACCCAGTACTTC.

Points on this clone: One junction end disagrees with the germline gene, perhaps due to a read error. V gene TRBV5-4 combines with J gene TRBJ2-7; D might be TRBD1 or TRBD2, each matching 5 bases. CDR3 size: 16 residues. CDR1 is SGHNT, CDR2 YYREEE, per germline (reference sequence). The CDR3 DNA reads as TGTGCCAGCAGGGTCCCCGGGGCAGCCCACTCCGACGAGCAGTACTTC. Its translation: CASRVPGAAHSDEQYF.

In DNA, the CDR3 is TGCGCCAGCAGCCAAGAAACAGGGCACGAGCAGTACTTC. Translating gives CASSQETGHEQYF. V usage is TRBV4-1 and J usage is TRBJ2-7; TRBD1 might be the D (6 bases). This CDR3 comprises 13 residues. The germline gives CDR1 MGHRA, CDR2 YSYEKL. Between the trimmed V and J ends, which lost 0 bases and 5 bases, there was a span of 8 bases.

The chain's CDR3 is CASSLGGAEAFF. In DNA form, the CDR3 reads TGTGCCAGCAGCTTAGGGGGGGCTGAAGCTTTCTTT. The chain recombines TRBV7-9 with TRBJ1-1, with D possibly being TRBD1 (5 bases). The CDR3 length is 12 residues. Trimming pared 1 base from V and 6 bases from J, leaving 6 bases between. Germline V gene sequence: CDR1 SEHNR, CDR2 FQNEAQ (reference sequence).

The CDR3 region is CAWSGGTGETGANVLTF. The CDR3 DNA sequence: TGTGCCTGGAGTGGAGGGACAGGGGAAACTGGGGCCAACGTCCTGACTTTC. V gene TRBV30 combines with J gene TRBJ2-6; 10 bases are shared with TRBD1. CDR3 length equals 17 residues. The germline V gene has CDR1 GTSNPN and CDR2 SVGIG (reference sequence). V lost 1 base, J lost 2 bases, and 5 bases stayed unmatched.

V and J are TRBV19 and TRBJ1-1; the D is unclear. V was cut by 5 bases and J by 4 bases, with 14 bases left in between. The CDR3 runs 14 residues. Per germline, CDR1 LNHDA and CDR2 SQIVND (reference sequence). The DNA for the CDR3 is TGTGCCAGTAGTCCCGGGCCCAGGAGCACTGAAGCTTTCTTT. Translated: CASSPGPRSTEAFF.

V usage is TRBV7-6 and J usage is TRBJ1-2; TRBD1 aligns across 8 bases. The germline V gene encodes CDR1 SGHVS and CDR2 FNYEAQ. Trimming at V came to 2 bases and at J to 7 bases, leaving 12 bases not matched to a gene. The CDR3 totals 16 residues. The CDR3 DNA follows: TGTGCCAGCAGCTTAACCGCAGGGGGCGGGGATGGTGGCTACACCTTC. Translation gives CASSLTAGGGDGGYTF.

This sequence joins TRBV7-9 and TRBJ2-1; D is uncertain. CDR1 and CDR2 (germline): SEHNR, FQNEAQ (reference sequence). CDR3 length: 12 residues. Trimming took 3 bases from V and 12 from J, leaving 12 bases between them. The CDR3 loop is CASSFLTETQFF. CDR3 coding DNA: TGTGCCAGCAGCTTTTTGACCGAGACGCAGTTCTTC.

The V call is TRBV27, the J call TRBJ2-1, with TRBD1 matching over 10 bases. V was clipped by 2 bases and J by 8 bases; unmatched bases: 6. This CDR3 is built from 15 residues. Per germline, CDR1 MNHEY and CDR2 SMNVEV (reference sequence). The CDR3 DNA reads as TGTGCCAGCAGTTTAGGGACAGGGGTTTTTGATGAGCAGTTCTTC. Translation: CASSLGTGVFDEQFF.

With regard to this clone: Other DNA sequences within the sample encode an identical CDR3. The V and J genes are TRBV6-6 and TRBJ2-1; D unresolved. Per the germline V gene, CDR1 is MNHNY and CDR2 is SVGAGI (reference sequence). The V gene lost 0 bases and the J gene lost 7 bases, with 1 base spanning the gap. The CDR3 extends over 11 amino acids. This chain's CDR3 is CASSYSNEQFF. CDR3 DNA sequence: TGTGCCAGCAGTTACTCGAATGAGCAGTTCTTC.

The V gene is TRBV27, the J gene TRBJ1-5; D not resolved. Germline V gene data show CDR1 as MNHEY and CDR2 as SMNVEV (reference sequence). The CDR3 has 12 residues. Trimming cost V 3 bases and J 7 bases, with 7 bases left between them. The CDR3 DNA reads TGTGCCAGCAGTTTCTCCGGCCAGCCCCAGCATTTT. Translation gives CASSFSGQPQHF.

This clone was found a few times. This CDR3 is also generated by other DNA sequences in the sample. This sequence joins TRBV30 and TRBJ2-5; tentative D call: TRBD2 (5 bases). Germline values: CDR1 GTSNPN, CDR2 SVGIG (reference sequence). Trimming pared 0 bases from V and 4 bases from J, leaving 9 bases between. The CDR3 is 13 residues long. CDR3 protein: CAWSVLRGETQYF. The CDR3 nucleotides read TGTGCCTGGAGTGTACTTCGGGGAGAGACCCAGTACTTC. Looking up the rest from reference TRBV30 and TRBJ2-5 gives the full variable domain: SQTIHQWPATLVQPVGSPLSLECTVEGTSNPNLYWYRQAAGRGLQLLFYSVGIGQISSEVPQNLSASRPQDRQFILSSKKLLLSDSGFYLCAWSVLRGETQYFGPGTRLLVL.

The V and J genes are TRBV5-6 and TRBJ2-4; possible D gene TRBD1, 5 bases. The CDR3 is made up of 13 amino acids. In germline, CDR1 is SGHDT, CDR2 YYEEEE. V lost 5 bases to trimming and J lost 6 bases, with 12 bases between them. The CDR3 DNA reads as TGTGCCAGCAGTCTACAGGCCCTAAACATTCAGTACTTC. Its translation: CASSLQALNIQYF.

Only a few counts were recorded for this clone. The rearrangement joins TRBV29-1 to TRBJ1-1, with D perhaps matching TRBD1 (6 bases). This CDR3 is built from 15 residues. Germline CDR1 is SQVTM and CDR2 is ANQGSEA. V was pared by 1 base and J by 1 base, with 13 bases between. CDR3 in DNA: TGCAGCGTTGAAGTCCCCGGGACAACGAACACTGAAGCTTTCTTT. Protein product: CSVEVPGTTNTEAFF.

V is TRBV7-9 and J is TRBJ2-1, with a weak D call TRBD1 (5 bases). The CDR3 contains 13 residues. Per the germline V gene, CDR1 is SEHNR and CDR2 is FQNEAQ (reference sequence). Trimming took 5 bases from V and 9 from J, leaving 14 bases between them. CDR3 amino acids: CASSLSGLPEQFF. In DNA, the CDR3 is TGTGCCAGCAGCCTCTCAGGGTTGCCTGAGCAGTTCTTC.

The chain uses TRBV27 and TRBJ2-3; no clear D gene. This CDR3 has 16 residues. Germline values: CDR1 MNHEY, CDR2 SMNVEV (reference sequence). Trimming left V 2 bases short and J 3 bases short, with 15 bases between. The CDR3 protein is CASSLAMELGTDTQYF. The CDR3 nucleotides are TGTGCCAGCAGTTTAGCCATGGAGCTTGGGACAGATACGCAGTATTTT.

The rearrangement joins TRBV10-3 to TRBJ1-2; D is possibly TRBD1 (6 bases). There are 11 residues in the CDR3. Germline V lookup: CDR1 ENHRY, CDR2 SYGVKD. V shed 4 bases and J shed 8 bases, with 8 bases lying between them. CDR3 sequence reads: CAISGRGGYTF. Written as DNA, the CDR3 is TGTGCCATCAGTGGGAGGGGGGGCTACACCTTC.

The chain employs TRBV27 and TRBJ2-1, with 8 bases matching TRBD2. Losses at the gene ends were 8 bases for V and 2 bases for J; bases not matched to a gene: 11. This CDR3 has 16 residues. CDR1 is MNHEY and CDR2 is SMNVEV in the germline V gene (reference sequence). CDR3 sequence: CASQPILAGPYNEQFF. The CDR3 DNA reads as TGTGCCAGCCAGCCAATTTTAGCGGGGCCCTACAATGAGCAGTTCTTC.